A single TCR beta chain is shown here with its context. This entry comes from a study of T cell changes during pregnancy in multiple sclerosis. The V end lost 4 bases, the J end lost 0 bases, and 17 bases lay between the germline ends. The CDR3 is 16 residues long. Germline CDR1 and CDR2: SGDLS and YYNGEE. Generated by immunoSEQ multiplex PCR, the TCRdb table keeps only in-frame clones and is missing some. The data contain roughly 110,000 clones, roughly 89% of them seen just once; the ten biggest clones take up roughly 1.6%. The chain couples TRBV9 to TRBJ2-7; TRBD1 might be the D (5 bases). The sequence came from a female donor with multiple sclerosis, enrolled in a pregnancy study. Sequencing used peripheral blood, obtained before pregnancy. The CDR3 region is CASSPGHGQGSYEQYF. The CDR3 DNA follows: TGTGCCAGCAGCCCCGGACACGGACAAGGCTCCTACGAGCAGTACTTC.